This T cell receptor (beta chain) was identified during a study of tumor-infiltrating lymphocytes in localized non-small cell lung cancer. Study details: Patients included smokers and never-smokers with various histologies, some sampled after neoadjuvant chemotherapy.

CDR1 is SNHLY, CDR2 FYNNEI, per germline. This CDR3 has 15 residues. Germline trimming cut 5 bases from V and 1 base from J; bases unmatched to any gene: 5. Broader study findings: Each assay used a separate piece of the same tissue. Higher tumor T cell infiltration than in uninvolved lung was supported by TCRbeta sequencing. TCR sequencing covered a subset of patients with enough tissue.

Libraries were prepared by immunoSEQ multiplex PCR; TCRdb keeps only in-frame clonotypes and omits some of them. The repertoire holds more than 10,000 clones, 75% to 85% seen once, with roughly an eighth in the top ten. With respect to this clone: Its cognate antigen is unknown.

This chain links TRBV2 with TRBJ2-5, with 9 bases that match TRBD1. This receptor was identified in a human donor with non-small cell lung cancer. Material: lung tumor tissue. Written as DNA, the CDR3 is TGTGCCAGCAGTCACAGGGGGCGAGGCCAAGAGACCCAGTACTTC. Translated: CASSHRGRGQETQYF. The whole variable domain, remainder taken from reference TRBV2 and TRBJ2-5, is EPEVTQTPSHQVTQMGQEVILRCVPISNHLYFYWYRQILGQKVEFLVSFYNNEISEKSEIFDDQFSVERPDGSNFTLKIRSTKLEDSAMYFCASSHRGRGQETQYFGPGTRLLVL.